The clone carrying this TCR beta chain was counted many times. The V and J ends lost 6 bases and 7 bases respectively, with 10 bases between them. This CDR3 region has 12 residues. The germline gives CDR1 SGHTA, CDR2 FQGNSA. In each sample, at least 6 million PBMCs were isolated. The data derive from a study of blood T cells in healthy people across ages. Together with a sample-barcoded 5' primer, a J-beta primer mix was included in a second PCR lasting about 7 to 12 cycles. TCRdb analysed the 5' RACE reads with MiXCR anew, one entry per CDR3 protein. The repertoire has 760,000 or so distinct CDR3 sequences, roughly 25% of them found once; the top ten carry roughly 9%. In addition, the sample was reused for a study of T cells of mothers and their children. In that study: Biologically related mothers and children overlapped slightly more than unrelated pairs, a non-significant difference.

This clonotype originated in a boy between 10 and 17 years old in good health. The rearrangement links TRBV7-2 to TRBJ1-5; D is undetermined. Specimen: blood. The CDR3 coding sequence is TGTGCCAGCAGTTTTCGAGGGCAGCCCCAGCATTTT. It is translated as CASSFRGQPQHF.